This is a list of T cell receptor beta chains from one sample in a study of blood T cell repertoires in COVID-19. TCRdb keeps only in-frame clones here, not all; method: immunoSEQ multiplex PCR. The repertoire includes 30,000 to 40,000 clones, 82% of them detected once, and 40% to 50% sits in the top ten. Sequences were obtained from peripheral blood. Receptor source: a man at least 80 years old with active or convalescent COVID-19. CDR3s include the opening cysteine and the closing phenylalanine or tryptophan. D genes are given only for firm matches. Clone size is given for some rows only: seen once, a few or many times, or a class if the clone is expanded.

TRBV18	TRBJ1-4	NA	TRBD1	TGTGCCAGCTCACCAGGGACAGGGGATGAAAAACTGTTTTTT	CASSPGTGDEKLFF
TRBV6-5	TRBJ2-7	NA	NA	TGTGCCAGCAGTTACGGCCGGGGGTGGGAGCAGTACTTC	CASSYGRGWEQYF
TRBV6-1	TRBJ1-5	many	NA	TGTGCCAGCAGTGAGCCCGGACGGGGGAATCAGCCCCAGCATTTT	CASSEPGRGNQPQHF
TRBV2	TRBJ2-1	NA	TRBD2	TGTGCCAGCAGCGGAACTAGCGGAGCCTACAATGAGCAGTTCTTC	CASSGTSGAYNEQFF
TRBV7-3	TRBJ2-7	NA	NA	TGTGCCAGCAGCTTACAGGGAATCGGAGACGAGCAGTACTTC	CASSLQGIGDEQYF
TRBV6-5	TRBJ1-2	NA	NA	TGTGCCAGTCACGCAGGGTTGGGCGGCTACACCTTC	CASHAGLGGYTF
TRBV19	TRBJ1-1	few	NA	TGTGCCAGTAGTATTCCCGGCACTGAAGCTTTCTTT	CASSIPGTEAFF
TRBV27	TRBJ1-2	NA	TRBD1	TGTGCCAGCACCCCGGGACAGGGCCGAAACTATGGCTACACCTTC	CASTPGQGRNYGYTF
TRBV7-9	TRBJ2-5	NA	TRBD2	TGTGCCAGCAGCGCTGGAGCGGGAGGAAGTTATGAGACCCAGTACTTC	CASSAGAGGSYETQYF
TRBV10-3	TRBJ1-1	NA	NA	TGTGCCATATCAGGAGGCAGGGGCACTGAAGCTTTCTTT	CAISGGRGTEAFF
TRBV15	TRBJ2-5	NA	TRBD2	TGTGCCACCAGCGAGGAACTAGCGGGAGGGTACCAAGAGACCCAGTACTTC	CATSEELAGGYQETQYF
TRBV24-1	TRBJ2-1	NA	TRBD2	TGTGCCACCAGTGATGAACTAGCGGGAGGGTCCTACAATGAGCAGTTCTTC	CATSDELAGGSYNEQFF
TRBV30	TRBJ2-7	once	TRBD1	TGTGCCTGGAGTGTACGGGGGACAGGGATCTACGAGCAGTACTTC	CAWSVRGTGIYEQYF
TRBV15	TRBJ2-1	few	TRBD2	TGTGCCACCAGCAGAGGGGGACTAGCATATTACAATGAGCAGTTCTTC	CATSRGGLAYYNEQFF
TRBV18	TRBJ2-7	NA	TRBD1	TGTGCCAGCTCACCAAAGGCAGGGGGCTACGAGCAGTACTTC	CASSPKAGGYEQYF
TRBV24-1	TRBJ1-1	NA	NA	TGTGCCACCGGGGGGGCCTTGGGCACTGAAGCTTTCTTT	CATGGALGTEAFF
TRBV19	TRBJ2-7	NA	NA	TGTGCCAGTAGTATGTCAACACGCTCCTACGAGCAGTACTTC	CASSMSTRSYEQYF
TRBV11-3	TRBJ2-1	NA	NA	TGTGCCAGCAGCTTAGAGAGCGAGAATGAGCAGTTCTTC	CASSLESENEQFF
TRBV7-2	TRBJ2-1	NA	NA	TGTGCCAGCAGCTTAACTAGTTTGCCCTACAATGAGCAGTTCTTC	CASSLTSLPYNEQFF
TRBV3-1/TRBV3-2	TRBJ1-2	NA	NA	TGTGCCAGCAGCCAAGGAACCGGGTCCTATGGCTACACCTTC	CASSQGTGSYGYTF
TRBV19	TRBJ2-1	NA	TRBD1	TGTGCCAGTAGTCCTGGGACAGAATTTTACAATGAGCAGTTCTTC	CASSPGTEFYNEQFF
TRBV3-1/TRBV3-2	TRBJ1-2	few	TRBD1	TGTGCCAGCAGCCACGGGACAGGGCAAGGCTACACCTTC	CASSHGTGQGYTF
TRBV9	TRBJ2-2	NA	NA	TGTGCCAGCAGCCCCCTCGGACTCACCGGGGAGCTGTTTTTT	CASSPLGLTGELFF
TRBV6-5	TRBJ2-3	NA	TRBD2	TGTGCCAGCAGACTAGCGGAACCTTCCACAGATACGCAGTATTTT	CASRLAEPSTDTQYF
TRBV27	TRBJ2-1	NA	TRBD2	TGTGCCAGCAGTTCTAGCGGGAGTGGATACAATGAGCAGTTCTTC	CASSSSGSGYNEQFF
TRBV19	TRBJ2-5	NA	NA	TGTGCCAGTAGTATACTCCTCCAAGAGACCCAGTACTTC	CASSILLQETQYF
TRBV4-1	TRBJ2-5	few	NA	TGCGCCAGCAGCCGAAACAGGGCGGAGACCCAGTACTTC	CASSRNRAETQYF